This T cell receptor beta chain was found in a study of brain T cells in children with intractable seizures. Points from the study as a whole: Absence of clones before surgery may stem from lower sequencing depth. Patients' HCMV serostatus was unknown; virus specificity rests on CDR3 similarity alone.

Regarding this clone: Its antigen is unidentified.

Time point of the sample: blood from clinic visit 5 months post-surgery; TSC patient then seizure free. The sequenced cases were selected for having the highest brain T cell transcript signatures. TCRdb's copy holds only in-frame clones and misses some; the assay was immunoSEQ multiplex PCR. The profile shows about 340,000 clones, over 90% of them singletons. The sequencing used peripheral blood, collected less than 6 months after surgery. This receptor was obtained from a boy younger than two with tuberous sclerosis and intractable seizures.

The CDR3 sequence: CAWGKQGEGEKLFF. As DNA, the CDR3 is TGTGCCTGGGGTAAACAGGGAGAAGGTGAAAAACTGTTTTTT. The chain couples TRBV30 to TRBJ1-4; TRBD1 is a possible D gene (6 bases). The CDR3 spans 14 residues. The germline V and J ends were trimmed by 5 bases and 7 bases, with 17 bases remaining between them. CDR1 GTSNPN and CDR2 SVGIG come from the germline V gene (reference sequence).